The 13 T cell receptor beta chains given below trace back to one sample, sequenced in a study of cytomegalovirus exposure and HLA in healthy donors. The PCR made use of 60 Vbeta and 13 Jbeta primers. Profiled with immunoSEQ multiplex PCR; TCRdb holds only in-frame clones, not every one. The table shows 140,000 to 150,000 clones, with roughly 10% occurring only once. The sample taken for sequencing was PBMCs. These receptors were taken from a man in his fifties in good health and CMV-seronegative.

This clone appeared a few times. The rearrangement uses TRBV6-5 and TRBJ2-1; 8 bases match TRBD1. From germline, CDR1 is MNHEY and CDR2 SVGAGI. This CDR3 has 13 residues. V lost 6 bases, J lost 4 bases, and 2 bases stayed unmatched. CDR3 sequence: CASRRTGYNEQFF. In DNA form, the CDR3 reads TGTGCCAGCAGGCGGACAGGGTACAATGAGCAGTTCTTC.

This clone was counted a few times. This chain joins TRBV7-2 and TRBJ1-1; D uncertain. Trimming removed 7 bases at V and 1 base at J, with 13 bases between. The CDR3 contains 14 residues. Germline V gives CDR1 SGHTA, CDR2 FQGNSA. The CDR3 region is CASTPQRGNTEAFF. In DNA form, the CDR3 reads TGTGCCAGCACCCCCCAGCGAGGGAACACTGAAGCTTTCTTT.

The genes are TRBV28 and TRBJ1-2; D remains ambiguous. Per germline, CDR1 MDHEN and CDR2 SYDVKM. V was pared by 4 bases and J by 13 bases, with 16 bases between. This CDR3 contains 12 residues. The CDR3 DNA reads TGTGCCAGCAGTTATCCGGCTACGGGAGGCACCTTC. Translated, it gives CASSYPATGGTF.

A few counts support this clone. This sequence joins TRBV10-3 and TRBJ2-1; 13 bases are a match to TRBD2. The germline gives CDR1 ENHRY, CDR2 SYGVKD. J was trimmed by 8 bases and V by 2 bases; bases with no gene match: 3. CDR3 length: 15 residues. CDR3 loop: CAISETSGGAHEQFF. In DNA, the CDR3 is TGTGCCATCAGTGAGACTAGCGGGGGGGCCCATGAGCAGTTCTTC.

CDR3 sequence: CASSLREVDNEQFF. Written as DNA, the CDR3 is TGTGCCAGCAGTTTGCGGGAGGTGGACAATGAGCAGTTCTTC. This chain links TRBV28 with TRBJ2-1, with 8 bases matching TRBD2. J gave up 5 bases and V 3 bases, and 3 bases lay outside the gene matches. CDR3 length: 14 residues. Germline V gene data show CDR1 as MDHEN and CDR2 as SYDVKM.

Only a few counts were recorded for this clone. The chain links TRBV19 to TRBJ2-7, with D tentatively TRBD1 (6 bases). Deletions cut 5 bases from V and 4 bases from J, with 9 bases between. This CDR3 has 12 residues. CDR1 and CDR2 (germline): LNHDA, SQIVND (reference sequence). The CDR3 DNA is TGTGCCAGTAGTTCCAGGGGATACGAGCAGTACTTC. Translating gives CASSSRGYEQYF.

The J gene is TRBJ2-3, the V gene TRBV6-1; a weak D match, TRBD2 (7 bases). The germline gives CDR1 MNHNS, CDR2 SASEGT. V was clipped by 5 bases and J by 3 bases, with 15 bases between them. The length of the CDR3 is 15 residues. The CDR3 DNA reads TGTGCCAGCAGTCTAGGGGGAGGGTTTACAGATACGCAGTATTTT. This translates into CASSLGGGFTDTQYF.

This clone showed up just a few times. The rearrangement uses TRBV5-1 and TRBJ2-7, with D tentatively TRBD2 (5 bases). This CDR3 is built from 13 residues. V lost 7 bases to trimming and J lost 2 bases, with 13 bases between them. Germline V gives CDR1 SGHRS, CDR2 YFSETQ. CDR3 bases: TGCGCCAGCGCTCTCGCGGGTGCCTACGAGCAGTACTTC. Translation gives CASALAGAYEQYF. Supplemented by reference TRBV5-1 and TRBJ2-7, the full variable domain reads KAGVTQTPRYLIKTRGQQVTLSCSPISGHRSVSWYQQTPGQGLQFLFEYFSETQRNKGNFPGRFSGRQFSNSRSEMNVSTLELGDSALYLCASALAGAYEQYFGPGTRLTVT.

The sample holds a few counts of this clone. This sequence joins TRBV5-1 and TRBJ2-5; 7 bases fit TRBD1. V was pared by 4 bases and J by 1 base, with 4 bases of the junction left unmatched. The CDR3 has 14 amino acids. Germline V gives CDR1 SGHRS, CDR2 YFSETQ. CDR3 sequence: CASSETGSQETQYF. The CDR3 DNA reads as TGCGCCAGCAGCGAGACAGGGTCCCAAGAGACCCAGTACTTC.

This clone has more than one count but fewer than ten. V usage is TRBV19 and J usage is TRBJ1-1; D gene ambiguous. CDR1 and CDR2 (germline): LNHDA, SQIVND (reference sequence). There are 15 residues in the CDR3. V was pared by 7 bases and J by 1 base, with 16 bases between. The CDR3 coding sequence is TGTGCCAGTACGGTCGTCTCGCCGGGGAACACTGAAGCTTTCTTT. It translates to CASTVVSPGNTEAFF.

This clone was counted between two and nine times. This chain connects TRBV5-6 to TRBJ1-1, with TRBD1 identical over 7 bases. Trimming at V came to 2 bases and at J to 8 bases, leaving 6 bases not matched to a gene. Germline CDR1 and CDR2: SGHDT and YYEEEE. The CDR3 runs 13 residues. CDR3 sequence reads: CASSFRGRGEAFF. DNA of the CDR3: TGTGCCAGCAGCTTCAGGGGGAGAGGGGAAGCTTTCTTT.

This sequence joins TRBV7-9 and TRBJ1-6; unclear D gene. The V gene's germline CDR1 is SEHNR and CDR2 FQNEAQ (reference sequence). The ends were cut back, 1 base at V and 6 bases at J, with 10 bases in the middle. The CDR3 has 15 amino acids. This chain's CDR3 is CASSLERVPNSPLHF. DNA for the CDR3: TGTGCCAGCAGCTTAGAGCGCGTCCCTAATTCACCCCTCCACTTT.

The chain uses TRBV11-2 and TRBJ2-5; 7 positions agree with TRBD1. V dropped 3 bases and J dropped 5; count of bases not matched to a gene: 3. The V gene's germline CDR1 is SGHAT and CDR2 FQNNGV. This CDR3 is 13 amino acids long. The CDR3 spells CASSFYRGETQYF. CDR3 nucleotides: TGTGCCAGCAGCTTTTACAGGGGTGAGACCCAGTACTTC. Full variable domain (outside the CDR3, taken from reference TRBV11-2 and TRBJ2-5): EAGVAQSPRYKIIEKRQSVAFWCNPISGHATLYWYQQILGQGPKLLIQFQNNGVVDDSQLPKDRFSAERLKGVDSTLKIQPAKLEDSAVYLCASSFYRGETQYFGPGTRLLVL.